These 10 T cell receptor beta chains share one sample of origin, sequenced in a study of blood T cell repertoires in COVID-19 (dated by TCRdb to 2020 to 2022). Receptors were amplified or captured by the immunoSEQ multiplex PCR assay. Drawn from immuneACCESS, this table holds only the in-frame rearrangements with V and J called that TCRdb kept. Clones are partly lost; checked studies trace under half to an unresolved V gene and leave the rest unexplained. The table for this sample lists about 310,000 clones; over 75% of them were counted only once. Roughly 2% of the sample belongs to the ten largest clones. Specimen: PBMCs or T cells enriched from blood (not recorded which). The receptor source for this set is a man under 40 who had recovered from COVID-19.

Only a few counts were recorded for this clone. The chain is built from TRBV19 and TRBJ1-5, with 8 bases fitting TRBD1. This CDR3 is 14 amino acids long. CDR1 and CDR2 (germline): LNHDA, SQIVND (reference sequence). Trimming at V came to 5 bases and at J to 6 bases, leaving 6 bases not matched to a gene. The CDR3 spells CASSSTGVGQPQHF. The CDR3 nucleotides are TGTGCCAGTAGTTCGACAGGGGTCGGTCAGCCCCAGCATTTT.

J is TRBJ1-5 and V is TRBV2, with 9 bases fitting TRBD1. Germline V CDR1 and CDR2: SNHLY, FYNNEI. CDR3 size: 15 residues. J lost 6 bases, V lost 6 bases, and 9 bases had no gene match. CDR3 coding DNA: TGTGCCAGCAGCACCGGGACAGGGATCGGTCAGCCCCAGCATTTT. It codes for CASSTGTGIGQPQHF.

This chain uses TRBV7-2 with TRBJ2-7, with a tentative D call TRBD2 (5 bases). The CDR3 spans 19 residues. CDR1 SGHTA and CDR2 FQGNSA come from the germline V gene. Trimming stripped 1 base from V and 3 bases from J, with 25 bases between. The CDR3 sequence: CASSLGGLKGFKESYEQYF. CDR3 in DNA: TGTGCCAGCAGCTTAGGAGGGTTGAAGGGATTTAAGGAGAGCTACGAGCAGTACTTC.

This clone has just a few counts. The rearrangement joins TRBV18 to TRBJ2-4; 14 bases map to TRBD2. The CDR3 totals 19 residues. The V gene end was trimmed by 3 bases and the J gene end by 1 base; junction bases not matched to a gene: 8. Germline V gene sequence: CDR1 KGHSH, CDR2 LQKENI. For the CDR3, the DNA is TGTGCCAGCTCACCTACCGGGACTAGCGGGGGTCGGGCCAAAAACATTCAGTACTTC. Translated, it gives CASSPTGTSGGRAKNIQYF. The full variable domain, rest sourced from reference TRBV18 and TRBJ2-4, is NAGVMQNPRHLVRRRGQEARLRCSPMKGHSHVYWYRQLPEEGLKFMVYLQKENIIDESGMPKERFSAEFPKEGPSILRIQQVVRGDSAAYFCASSPTGTSGGRAKNIQYFGAGTRLSVL.

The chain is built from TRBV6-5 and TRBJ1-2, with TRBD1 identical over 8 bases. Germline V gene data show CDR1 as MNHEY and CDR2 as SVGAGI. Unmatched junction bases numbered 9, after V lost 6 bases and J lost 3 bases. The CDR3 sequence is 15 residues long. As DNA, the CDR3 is TGTGCCAGCAGAGACCCCGGGACAGGTGACTATGGCTACACCTTC. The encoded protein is CASRDPGTGDYGYTF.

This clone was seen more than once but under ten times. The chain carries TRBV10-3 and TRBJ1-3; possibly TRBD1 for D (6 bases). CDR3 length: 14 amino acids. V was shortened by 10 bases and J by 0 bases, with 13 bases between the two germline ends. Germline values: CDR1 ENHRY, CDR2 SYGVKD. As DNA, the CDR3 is TGTGCCACCCAATGGACAGTCTCTGGAAACACCATATATTTT. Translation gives CATQWTVSGNTIYF.

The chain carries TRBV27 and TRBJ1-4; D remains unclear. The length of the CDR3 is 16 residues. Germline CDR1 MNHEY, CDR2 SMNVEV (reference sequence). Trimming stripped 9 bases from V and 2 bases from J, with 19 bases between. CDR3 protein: CASKTGSQWTNEKLFF. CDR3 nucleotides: TGTGCCAGTAAAACGGGAAGCCAGTGGACTAATGAAAAACTGTTTTTT.

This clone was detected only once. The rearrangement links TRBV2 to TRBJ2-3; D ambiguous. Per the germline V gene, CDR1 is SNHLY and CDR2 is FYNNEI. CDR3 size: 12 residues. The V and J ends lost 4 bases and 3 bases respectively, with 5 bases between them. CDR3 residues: CASSVRTDTQYF. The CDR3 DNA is TGTGCCAGCAGTGTCCGTACAGATACGCAGTATTTT.

The CDR3 sequence: CASSLEGGLTEAFF. CDR3 DNA sequence: TGCGCCAGCAGCTTGGAGGGGGGGCTCACTGAAGCTTTCTTT. The chain recombines TRBV5-1 with TRBJ1-1; maybe TRBD1 (6 bases). V was pared by 0 bases and J by 4 bases, with 10 bases between. CDR1 SGHRS and CDR2 YFSETQ come from the germline V gene. The CDR3 spans 14 residues.

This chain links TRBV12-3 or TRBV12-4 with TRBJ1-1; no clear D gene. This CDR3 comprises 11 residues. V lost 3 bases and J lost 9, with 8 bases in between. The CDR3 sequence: CASSLRDKAFF. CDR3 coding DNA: TGTGCCAGCAGTTTGAGAGACAAAGCTTTCTTT.